The T cell receptor (beta chain) described here comes from a study of blood T cells in healthy people across ages. Study-level findings and limits: Researchers deemed the diversity estimates from one million T cells underestimates. TCR beta diversity, measured per million T cells, fell in a roughly linear way with age.

With respect to this clonotype: Its antigen is undetermined.

The authors ran a second PCR of 7 to 11 cycles using a sample-barcoded 5' primer and a J-beta primer mix. Every molecule of cDNA carried a tag from a template-switch adaptor with 12 random nucleotides. TCRdb re-analysed the 5' RACE reads in MiXCR, keeping a single row per CDR3 protein. The sample lists 1.5 million to 2 million distinct CDR3 sequences, roughly 50% seen once, with less than 2.5% in the top ten. The study recruited healthy Caucasian donors from Russia who were aged about 6 to 90. Material for sequencing was blood. The origin of this receptor is a woman in her 40s in good health.

CDR3 residues: CASSQVAGGLDEQFF. CDR3 nucleotides: TGTGCCAGCAGCCAAGTGGCGGGGGGGCTAGATGAGCAGTTCTTC. The chain links TRBV14 to TRBJ2-1; 9 bases agree with TRBD2. With V trimmed by 1 base and J by 8 bases, 6 bases remained unmatched. The V gene's germline CDR1 is SGHDN and CDR2 FVKESK. The CDR3 is made up of 15 amino acids.